This T cell receptor (beta chain) originates from a study of cytotoxic CD8 clonotypes in ibrutinib-treated CLL (TCRdb year 2021). A note on the overall study: The cohort was composed of ten to eleven relapsed/refractory and approximately 16 treatment-naive patients; IGHV unmutated status was identified in some 17 patients. Responses were partial in 24 patients and complete in 2; after median about 68 months follow-up, about 14 stayed in remission and about twelve progressed. Response samples were obtained after a median of around eleven months of treatment, with a range of roughly 6 to 40 months. On average, each sample yielded around 270,000 productive templates and around 100,000 productive rearrangements. Of the approximately 94 people in the trial, 25 to 30 had longitudinal samples available. Cryopreserved peripheral blood mononuclear cells were obtained before treatment, at response, and at either sustained remission or disease progression. Every remission and progressive disease sample was obtained while ibrutinib was still being received by the patients.

The full study reports these points: Clonality rose at ibrutinib response, remained stable during sustained remission, and dropped back toward baseline at progression. At baseline, clonality was higher than in age-matched healthy donors and showed a strong correlation with circulating CD8+ T-cell counts. Public clonotypes were found to be uncommon and were observed to contract or remain stable during treatment; the increase in clonality was shown to reflect expansion of private clonotypes at ibrutinib response. Sustained-remission and progressing patients did not have matched sampling times, and lymph node repertoires were not examined.

This specimen's time point label, per the study, means: about a year on ibrutinib. For TCR beta library preparation, approximately 2 micrograms of genomic DNA were isolated from cryopreserved PBMCs. High-throughput TCR beta sequencing was performed on longitudinal blood samples from CLL patients receiving ibrutinib monotherapy. The patients took part in an open-label, single-center phase 2 trial of ibrutinib monotherapy. On a MiSeq, deep resolution sequencing aimed for a depth between 1 in 1 million and 1 in 200,000 T cells, with each clonotype covered about 9.9x on average. TCR beta libraries were generated with the immunoSEQ hsTCRB Kit. In the authors' own workflow: The data were analyzed with ImmunoSEQ Analyzer and ImmunoSEQ Data Assistant, and V, D and J gene assignments followed IMGT definitions. Clonality was computed as one minus normalized Shannon entropy of productive rearrangement frequencies, ranging from 0 to 1. Only overrepresented clonotypes making up at least 0.05% of each patient's repertoire were included in the public clonotype analysis. Repertoires from around 13 age-matched healthy donors in immuneACCESS were used as clonality controls. Held by TCRdb, this immuneACCESS table contains in-frame sequences only and omits some clones. Under half of the omission traces to an unresolved V gene where checked; the cause of the rest is unknown. V, J and clone size were drawn from that table, and D and trimming were deduced from the DNA. The table for this sample lists approximately 45,000 clones; over 60% of them were counted only once. The top ten constitute roughly 13% of the sample.

Details on this clone: Its antigen specificity is not known. Base-call qualities are not available, and no considerably larger clone is one nucleotide away.

This receptor was obtained from a human donor with chronic lymphocytic leukemia. Specimen: PBMCs, collected after 12 months of ibrutinib treatment.

The CDR3 sequence is CASTASGLAEIRGELFF. The nucleotide sequence reads as follows: TGTGCCAGCACCGCTTCTGGGCTAGCGGAAATTAGAGGGGAGCTGTTTTTT. In this chain, TRBV28 is recombined with TRBJ2-2; 7 junctional bases match TRBD2. In the germline V gene, CDR1 corresponds to MDHEN and CDR2 to SYDVKM. V trim: 7 bases; J trim: 8 bases; unmatched bases: 19. From its cysteine to its phenylalanine, the CDR3 spans 17 amino acids. Only the CDR3 portion is preserved as DNA: 51 bases, with reading frame beginning at the first base.